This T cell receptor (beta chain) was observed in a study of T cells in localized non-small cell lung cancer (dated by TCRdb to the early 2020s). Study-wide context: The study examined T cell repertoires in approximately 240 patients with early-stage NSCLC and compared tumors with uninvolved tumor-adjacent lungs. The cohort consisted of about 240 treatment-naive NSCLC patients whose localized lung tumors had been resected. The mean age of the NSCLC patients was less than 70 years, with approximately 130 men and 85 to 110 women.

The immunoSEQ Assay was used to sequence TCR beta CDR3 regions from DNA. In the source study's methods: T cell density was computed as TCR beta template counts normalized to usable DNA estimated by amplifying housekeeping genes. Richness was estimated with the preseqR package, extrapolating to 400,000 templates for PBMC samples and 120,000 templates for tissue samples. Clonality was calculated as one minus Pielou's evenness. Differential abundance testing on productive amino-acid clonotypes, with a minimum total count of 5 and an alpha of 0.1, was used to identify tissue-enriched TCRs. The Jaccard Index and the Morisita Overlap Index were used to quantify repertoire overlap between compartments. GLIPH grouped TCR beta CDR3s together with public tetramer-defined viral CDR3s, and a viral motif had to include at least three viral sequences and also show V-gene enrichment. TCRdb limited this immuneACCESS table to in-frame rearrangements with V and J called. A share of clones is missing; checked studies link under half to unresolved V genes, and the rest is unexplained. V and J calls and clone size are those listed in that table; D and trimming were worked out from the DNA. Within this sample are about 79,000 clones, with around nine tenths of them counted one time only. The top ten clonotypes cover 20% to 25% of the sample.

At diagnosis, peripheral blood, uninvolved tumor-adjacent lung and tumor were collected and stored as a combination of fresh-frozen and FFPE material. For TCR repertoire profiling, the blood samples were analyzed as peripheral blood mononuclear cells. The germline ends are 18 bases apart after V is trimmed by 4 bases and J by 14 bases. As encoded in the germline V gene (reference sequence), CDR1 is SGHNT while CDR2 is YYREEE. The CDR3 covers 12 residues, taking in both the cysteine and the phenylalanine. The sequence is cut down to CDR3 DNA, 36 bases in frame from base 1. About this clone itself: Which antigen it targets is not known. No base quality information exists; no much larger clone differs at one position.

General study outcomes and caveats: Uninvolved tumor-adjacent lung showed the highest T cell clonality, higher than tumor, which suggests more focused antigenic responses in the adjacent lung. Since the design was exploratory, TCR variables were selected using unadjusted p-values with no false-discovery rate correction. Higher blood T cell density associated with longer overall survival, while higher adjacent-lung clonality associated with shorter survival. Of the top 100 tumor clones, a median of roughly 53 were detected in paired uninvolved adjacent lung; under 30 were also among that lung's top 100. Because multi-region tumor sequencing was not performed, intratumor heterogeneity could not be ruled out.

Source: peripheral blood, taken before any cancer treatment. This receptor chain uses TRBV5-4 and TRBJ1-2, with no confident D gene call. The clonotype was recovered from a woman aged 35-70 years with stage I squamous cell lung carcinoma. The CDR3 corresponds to CASSHLPQAGTF. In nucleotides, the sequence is TGTGCCAGCAGCCACCTTCCCCAAGCCGGGACCTTC. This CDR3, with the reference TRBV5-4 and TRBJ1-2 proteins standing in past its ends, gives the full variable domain ETGVTQSPTHLIKTRGQQVTLRCSSQSGHNTVSWYQQALGQGPQFIFQYYREEENGRGNFPPRFSGLQFPNYSSELNVNALELDDSALYLCASSHLPQAGTFGSGTRLTVV.